The TCR beta chain described here comes from a study of Graves' ophthalmopathy and Graves' hyperthyroidism. Study-wide results and caveats: Most thyroid-expanded clonotypes exceeding 0.001 frequency were also found in blood.

A remark on this clonotype: No antigen is known for it.

The germline gives CDR1 SEHNR, CDR2 FQNEAQ (reference sequence). CDR3 length: 18 amino acids. Beta-chain TCR CDR3 regions were amplified from RNA transcripts. Second-round multiplex PCR followed a first-round RT-PCR using HTBI primers. TCRdb re-called the multiplex PCR reads through MiXCR, storing one row per CDR3 protein. The data contain around 1,000,000 distinct CDR3 sequences, about two fifths of them seen just once; the ten biggest clones take up more than 9.5%. This TCR came from an adult man with Graves' hyperthyroidism. The sequenced material came from peripheral blood or thyroid tissue (not recorded which). This sequence joins TRBV7-9 and TRBJ2-7; TRBD2 agrees at 8 bases. The J call may be in error: the DNA end matches TRBJ2-1 better. DNA for the CDR3: TGTGCCAGCAGCTACCTCGGGGGGGTCGGGGCTACCTACAATGAGCAGTTCTTC. Its translation: CASSYLGGVGATYNEQFF.